A single sample gave rise to the 3 T cell receptor beta chains below, sequenced in a study of T cell responses to AZD1222 COVID-19 vaccine. Produced via immunoSEQ multiplex PCR; TCRdb's table is partial and in-frame only. The table lists tens of thousands of clones, around nine tenths of them singletons. The sample consisted of peripheral blood, taken 28 days after the second AZD1222 dose. The receptors shown here come from an adult who received the AZD1222 COVID-19 vaccine.

On this clone itself: The germline gene is not matched at one end of the junction; a read error may be the cause. V and J are TRBV19 and TRBJ1-2; 7 bases are shared with TRBD1. The germline CDR1 and CDR2 sequences are LNHDA and SQIVND (reference sequence). The CDR3 has 18 residues. CDR3 sequence: CASSKSDRANLANYDYTF. The CDR3 coding sequence is TGTGCCAGTAGTAAAAGCGACAGGGCGAACCTAGCTAACTATGACTACACCTTC.

This clone was observed a single time. The chain employs TRBV20-1 and TRBJ2-3; D unresolved. Germline lookup yields CDR1 DFQATT and CDR2 SNEGSKA (reference sequence). V lost 3 bases and J 6 bases, leaving 10 bases between the germline ends. The CDR3 covers 12 residues. CDR3 nucleotides: TGCAGTGCTAGTTCACAGTGGGATACGCAGTATTTT. Protein product: CSASSQWDTQYF.

The gene calls are TRBV10-3 and TRBJ1-1, with unresolved D. The CDR3 has 14 residues. Looked up from germline, CDR1 is ENHRY and CDR2 is SYGVKD. Trimming cost V 5 bases and J 6 bases, with 16 bases left between them. The CDR3 DNA reads TGTGCCATCAGTCGACTCGGAAAGGAGGCTGAAGCTTTCTTT. Amino acids: CAISRLGKEAEAFF.